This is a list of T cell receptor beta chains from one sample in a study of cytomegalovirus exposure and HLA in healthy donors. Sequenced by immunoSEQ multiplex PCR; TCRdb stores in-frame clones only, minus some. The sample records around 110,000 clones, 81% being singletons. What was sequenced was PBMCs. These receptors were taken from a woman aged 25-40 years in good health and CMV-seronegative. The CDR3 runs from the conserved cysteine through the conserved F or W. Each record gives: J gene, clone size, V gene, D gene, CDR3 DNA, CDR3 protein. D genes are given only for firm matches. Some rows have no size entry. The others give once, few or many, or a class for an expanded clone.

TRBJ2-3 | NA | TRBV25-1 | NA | TGTGCCAGCAGTGATTATACTTTCACAGATACGCAGTATTTT | CASSDYTFTDTQYF
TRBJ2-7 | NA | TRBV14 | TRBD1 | TGTGCCAGCAGCCAAGGGTGGGACAGGGGGGCCCACGAGCAGTACTTC | CASSQGWDRGAHEQYF
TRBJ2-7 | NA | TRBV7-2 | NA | TGTGCCAGCAGCTCCCAGGGCTACGAGCAGTACTTC | CASSSQGYEQYF
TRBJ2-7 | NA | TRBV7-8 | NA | TGTGCCAGCAGCTTAGGAACAGGGCCCTCCTACGAGCAGTACTTC | CASSLGTGPSYEQYF
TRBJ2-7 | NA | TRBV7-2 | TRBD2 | TGTGCCAGCAGCGGGACTATCGAGCAGTACTTC | CASSGTIEQYF
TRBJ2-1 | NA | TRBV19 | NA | TGTGCCAGTAGTACCACAGGGAGGGTCTACAATGAGCAGTTCTTC | CASSTTGRVYNEQFF
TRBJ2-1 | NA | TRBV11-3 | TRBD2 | TGTGCCAGCTCAAAACGGGCGGGAGAAACCCACAATGAGCAGTTCTTC | CASSKRAGETHNEQFF
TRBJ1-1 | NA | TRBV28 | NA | TGTGCCAGCAGTTTTCCCAGGGATGGGGCTGAAGCTTTCTTT | CASSFPRDGAEAFF
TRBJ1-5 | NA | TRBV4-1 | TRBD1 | TGCGCCAGCAGCCAGGGCCGGGACAGAAGCAATCAGCCCCAGCATTTT | CASSQGRDRSNQPQHF
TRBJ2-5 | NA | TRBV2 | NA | TGTGCCAGCAGCGACTGGAGGGGACAGTCCCAAGAGACCCAGTACTTC | CASSDWRGQSQETQYF
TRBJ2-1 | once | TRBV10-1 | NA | TGCGCCAGCAAGAGCCGGGTGGGTGAGCAGTTCTTC | CASKSRVGEQFF
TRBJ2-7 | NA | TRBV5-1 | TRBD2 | TGCGCCAGCAGCCCATTTACTAGCGGATCTTTCGAGCAGTACTTC | CASSPFTSGSFEQYF
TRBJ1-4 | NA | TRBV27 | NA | TGTGCCAGCAGTGCTACGGGACTCCTGCTCGATGAAAAACTGTTTTTT | CASSATGLLLDEKLFF
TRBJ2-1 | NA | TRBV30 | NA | TGTGCCTGGAAGGGCAGGGAACACGGTATTAACAATGAGCAGTTCTTC | CAWKGREHGINNEQFF
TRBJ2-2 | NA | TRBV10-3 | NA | TGTGCCATCAGTGAGGGACAAATGAACACCGGGGAGCTGTTTTTT | CAISEGQMNTGELFF
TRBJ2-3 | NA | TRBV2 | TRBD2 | TGTGCCAGCAGTGAACGGGGACTAGCGGGAACAGATACGCAGTATTTT | CASSERGLAGTDTQYF
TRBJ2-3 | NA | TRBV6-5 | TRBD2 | TGTGCCAGCAGTGAACTAGCGGGAGCAGATACGCAGTATTTT | CASSELAGADTQYF
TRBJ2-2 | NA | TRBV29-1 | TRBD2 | TGCAGCTTTCGGGCTAGCGGGAGTGGGATAACCGGGGAGCTGTTTTTT | CSFRASGSGITGELFF
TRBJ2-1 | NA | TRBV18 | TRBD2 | TGTGCCAGCTCACCACTGGGACTAGCGGGAGGCAATGAGCAGTTCTTC | CASSPLGLAGGNEQFF
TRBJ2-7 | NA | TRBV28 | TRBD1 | TGTGCCAGCACACGGGACAGGGTCCTCCACGAGCAGTACTTC | CASTRDRVLHEQYF
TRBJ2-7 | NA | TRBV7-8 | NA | TGTGCCAGCAGCTCCCTCTACGAGCAGTACTTC | CASSSLYEQYF